A selection of T cell receptor beta chains follows, all from one sample in a study of blood T cell repertoires in COVID-19. Method: immunoSEQ multiplex PCR; TCRdb's copy keeps in-frame clones and lacks some. Found here are approximately 250,000 clones, 88% of them singletons; the top ten hold roughly a tenth. Sequenced sample: peripheral blood. Every receptor here comes from a woman aged 70-85 years with COVID-19, enrolled during active disease. Each CDR3 is given with its conserved first and last residue. The order of the fields is J gene, V gene, clone size, D gene, CDR3 DNA, CDR3 protein. A D gene is named only where the DNA matches it firmly. A clone size is listed for some rows: how often the clone was seen (once, few, many), or a class if it is expanded.

TRBJ2-7,TRBV6-5,.,TRBD2,TGTGCCAGCAGGGGGACTAGCGGGATGGCAGAGCAGTACTTC,CASRGTSGMAEQYF
TRBJ2-1,TRBV9,.,.,TGTGCCAGCAGCGCTCCACAGGATAGCTCCTACAATGAGCAGTTCTTC,CASSAPQDSSYNEQFF
TRBJ1-1,TRBV7-9,.,.,TGTGCCAGCAGCACAATGAACACTGAAGCTTTCTTT,CASSTMNTEAFF
TRBJ1-5,TRBV19,.,.,TGTGCCAGTGGCAGGGGAATCGATCAGCCCCAGCATTTT,CASGRGIDQPQHF
TRBJ1-1,TRBV6-6,.,TRBD1,TGTGCCAGCAGTTACAGCAGGGGGGACACTGAAGCTTTCTTT,CASSYSRGDTEAFF
TRBJ1-5,TRBV10-2,once,TRBD1,TGCGCCAGCAGTGAGGCTGGGACAGGGGATCAGCCCCAGCATTTT,CASSEAGTGDQPQHF
TRBJ1-5,TRBV30,.,TRBD1,TGTGCCTGGAGTACCAGGGGGCAACAGCCCCAGCATTTT,CAWSTRGQQPQHF
TRBJ1-4,TRBV28,.,TRBD1,TGTGCCAGCAGTCCCCCGACAGGGATCGCAACTAATGAAAAACTGTTTTTT,CASSPPTGIATNEKLFF
TRBJ2-1,TRBV7-3,.,TRBD2,TGTGCCAGCAGCCGAGGTGGCGGGAGCTCCTACAATGAGCAGTTCTTC,CASSRGGGSSYNEQFF
TRBJ1-1,TRBV15,.,.,TGTGCCACCAGCCGGCTCAGGGACACTGAAGCTTTCTTT,CATSRLRDTEAFF
TRBJ2-1,TRBV24-1,.,.,TGTGCCACCAGCAACAGGGCGAGCTCCTACAATGAGCAGTTCTTC,CATSNRASSYNEQFF
TRBJ1-5,TRBV20-1,.,.,TGCAGTGCTAATGACGGACATAGCAATCAGCCCCAGCATTTT,CSANDGHSNQPQHF
TRBJ2-3,TRBV4-3,.,TRBD1,TGCGCCAGCAGTGATCCGGGACAGGGGACAGATACGCAGTATTTT,CASSDPGQGTDTQYF
TRBJ2-7,TRBV10-3,.,TRBD1,TGTGCCATCCGGGACAGCTCCTACGAGCAGTACTTC,CAIRDSSYEQYF
TRBJ1-2,TRBV7-9,.,.,TGTGCCAGCACAGTAGGCGGTGGCCATTATGGCTACACCTTC,CASTVGGGHYGYTF
TRBJ2-7,TRBV5-1,.,.,TGCGCCAGCAGCATGGGACTCGATGCCTCCTACGAGCAGTACTTC,CASSMGLDASYEQYF
TRBJ2-1,TRBV7-9,once,TRBD2,TGTGCCAGCAGCTCCGGGACTACCGACAATGAGCAGTTCTTC,CASSSGTTDNEQFF
TRBJ2-7,TRBV7-9,few,TRBD2,TGTGCCAGCAGCCTAATGGGACTAGCGGGCCTAACCTACGAGCAGTACTTC,CASSLMGLAGLTYEQYF
TRBJ2-2,TRBV11-2,.,.,TGTGCCAGCAGCTTAGTGCGGGCTGGGACCGGGGAGCTGTTTTTT,CASSLVRAGTGELFF
TRBJ1-2,TRBV6-5,.,TRBD1,TGTGCCAGCAGCCGGGACAGCACGAGTGGAGGCTACACCTTC,CASSRDSTSGGYTF
TRBJ2-3,TRBV11-1,.,TRBD1,TGTGCCAGCAGCAAGCGACAGGGACAGGGTTCAGATACGCAGTATTTT,CASSKRQGQGSDTQYF
TRBJ1-4,TRBV5-1,.,TRBD1,TGCGCCAGCAGCTTAGGACAGGGGCGGGAAAAACTGTTTTTT,CASSLGQGREKLFF
TRBJ2-3,TRBV6-2/TRBV6-3,.,TRBD2,TGTGCCAGCAGTATGACTAGCGGGAGGGACACGCAGTATTTT,CASSMTSGRDTQYF
TRBJ2-3,TRBV19,once,TRBD2,TGTGCCAGTAGGGGGACTAGCGCACCTAGCACAGATACGCAGTATTTT,CASRGTSAPSTDTQYF
TRBJ1-6,TRBV30,once,.,TGTGCCTGGAGTGAATCTACAGGGTCACCCCTCCACTTT,CAWSESTGSPLHF
TRBJ2-3,TRBV11-2,.,.,TGTGCCAGCAGCCTAGGTACGGCAGATACGCAGTATTTT,CASSLGTADTQYF
TRBJ2-3,TRBV7-7,.,.,TGTGCTAGCAGCTTGAGAAGTAGCACAGATACGCAGTATTTT,CASSLRSSTDTQYF
TRBJ1-5,TRBV18,.,.,TGTGCCAGCTCACAGGGGACACCTTATAGCAATCAGCCCCAGCATTTT,CASSQGTPYSNQPQHF
TRBJ1-1,TRBV6-5,.,TRBD1,TGTGCCAGCAGTCACAATACAGGGGGGAGCACTGAAGCTTTCTTT,CASSHNTGGSTEAFF
TRBJ2-1,TRBV19,.,TRBD2,TGTGCCAGTAAATCCGGGACTAACTACAATGAGCAGTTCTTC,CASKSGTNYNEQFF
TRBJ1-1,TRBV5-4,.,.,TGTGCCAGCAGCCTTAGATCCGCCCCTGAAGCTTTCTTT,CASSLRSAPEAFF
TRBJ1-6,TRBV3-1/TRBV3-2,.,TRBD1,TGTGCCAGCAGCCAGAGACCGGGACAGAATAATTCACCCCTCCACTTT,CASSQRPGQNNSPLHF
TRBJ2-7,TRBV5-1,.,TRBD2,TGCGCCAGCAGCCTAACTAGCGGGACCACCGAGCAGTACTTC,CASSLTSGTTEQYF
TRBJ1-2,TRBV2,.,.,TGTGCCAGCAGTGTGGTTTTCGAAGCCTACACCTTC,CASSVVFEAYTF
TRBJ2-3,TRBV18,once,.,TGTGCCAGCTCACCACGGTCGGCAGGGACAGATACGCAGTATTTT,CASSPRSAGTDTQYF
TRBJ1-2,TRBV12-5,.,TRBD1,TGTGCTAGTGGCCCGGGACAGGGCTTCTATGGCTACACCTTC,CASGPGQGFYGYTF
TRBJ2-7,TRBV4-1,.,.,TGCGCCAGCAGCTTAGGGTTGGGCGGGACCTACGAGCAGTACTTC,CASSLGLGGTYEQYF
TRBJ1-2,TRBV5-5,.,.,TGTGCCAGCAGCTTGGCCGTAGGGGCGCAGGGCTACACCTTC,CASSLAVGAQGYTF
TRBJ1-2,TRBV12-3/TRBV12-4,.,TRBD1,TGTGCCAGCAGTACAGGGGGCGCCCATGGCTACACCTTC,CASSTGGAHGYTF
TRBJ1-1,TRBV4-1,.,TRBD1,TGCGCCAGCAGCCAATTTGTAGGGACAGGCCCGACTGAAGCTTTCTTT,CASSQFVGTGPTEAFF
TRBJ2-1,TRBV30,once,TRBD2,TGTGCCTGTCACGAAGGGGCTAGCGGGATTGGAGAGCAGTTCTTC,CACHEGASGIGEQFF
TRBJ2-3,TRBV19,.,TRBD2,TGTGCCAGTAGTGATACTAGCGCCACAGATACGCAGTATTTT,CASSDTSATDTQYF
TRBJ2-5,TRBV13,few,TRBD1,TGTGCCAGCAGCCATGGACAGGGAGAGGGAGAGACCCAGTACTTC,CASSHGQGEGETQYF
TRBJ1-2,TRBV29-1,.,.,TGCAGCGTTGAAGTGGGGGGGCAAAATGGCTACACCTTC,CSVEVGGQNGYTF
TRBJ1-5,TRBV2,.,.,TGTGCCAGCTCCGGGGTTAGCAATCAGCCCCAGCATTTT,CASSGVSNQPQHF
TRBJ2-1,TRBV29-1,.,TRBD1,TGCAGCGCGGGACAGGGGGCGTTCAATGAGCAGTTCTTC,CSAGQGAFNEQFF
TRBJ1-5,TRBV4-3,.,.,TGCGCCAGCAGCCAAGATTCGGATCAGCCCCAGCATTTT,CASSQDSDQPQHF
TRBJ2-7,TRBV4-3,.,.,TGCGCCAGCAGCCAAGAAAGGGGCTACGAGCAGTACTTC,CASSQERGYEQYF
TRBJ2-7,TRBV11-3,.,.,TGTGCCAGCAGCTTGCCCCCGCGCTACGAGCAGTACTTC,CASSLPPRYEQYF
TRBJ2-5,TRBV6-5,.,TRBD2,TGTGCCAGCAGGACTAGCGGGAGGACCCAAGAGACCCAGTACTTC,CASRTSGRTQETQYF